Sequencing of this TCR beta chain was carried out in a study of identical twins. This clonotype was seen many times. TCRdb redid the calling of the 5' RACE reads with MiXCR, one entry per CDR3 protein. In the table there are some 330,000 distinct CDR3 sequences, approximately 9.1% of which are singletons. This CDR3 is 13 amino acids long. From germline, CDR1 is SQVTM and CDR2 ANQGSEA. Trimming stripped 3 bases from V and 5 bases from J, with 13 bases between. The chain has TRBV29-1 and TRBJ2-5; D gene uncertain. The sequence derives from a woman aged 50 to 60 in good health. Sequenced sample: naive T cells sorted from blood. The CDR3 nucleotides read TGCAGCGTTGACGCGATTTTGGGGGAGACCCAGTACTTC. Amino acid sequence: CSVDAILGETQYF.